These 27 T cell receptor beta chains were sequenced from one sample in a study of response to subunit inactivated influenza vaccine. TCRdb passed the RT-PCR reads through MiXCR, listing each CDR3 protein once. The data contain a few hundred thousand distinct CDR3 sequences, about 7.2% of them singletons. This specimen was PBMCs from blood, taken less than 30 months after vaccination. The receptors derive from a man aged 50 to 69 who received an inactivated influenza vaccine.

This clonotype has ten or more counts. The chain joins TRBV20-1 to TRBJ1-5; 7 bases fit TRBD1. J lost 4 bases, V lost 0 bases, and 12 bases had no gene match. In germline, CDR1 is DFQATT, CDR2 SNEGSKA (reference sequence). CDR3 length: 17 residues. Here the CDR3 reads CSAREITGAIENQPQHF. The CDR3 DNA is TGCAGTGCTAGAGAGATTACAGGGGCCATTGAAAATCAGCCCCAGCATTTT.

This rearrangement joins TRBV20-1 to TRBJ2-1, with TRBD2 matching over 9 bases. After removal of 0 bases from V and 3 bases from J, the junction contained 6 bases not matched to a gene. Germline CDR1 reads DFQATT; CDR2 reads SNEGSKA (reference sequence). This CDR3 contains 16 residues. The CDR3 sequence is CSARDSGGPNYNEQFF. CDR3 in DNA: TGCAGTGCTAGAGATAGCGGGGGCCCGAACTACAATGAGCAGTTCTTC.

The chain combines TRBV6-6 with TRBJ1-2; D is ambiguous. With 6 bases removed from V and 8 bases from J, the gap between germline ends came to 10 bases. The CDR3 spans 11 residues. From germline, CDR1 is MNHNY and CDR2 SVGAGI (reference sequence). Written as DNA, the CDR3 is TGTGCCAGCAGCGCCCGACGAGGCTACACCTTC. Amino acids: CASSARRGYTF.

The table lists this clonotype with a few counts. V and J are TRBV6-1 and TRBJ1-3, with D uncertain. Between the trimmed V and J ends, which lost 6 bases and 4 bases, there was a span of 16 bases. The V gene's germline CDR1 is MNHNS and CDR2 SASEGT. This CDR3 spans 15 amino acids. CDR3 sequence (DNA): TGTGCCAGCAGCCCGCCCGGGGTGGCAGGAAACACCATATATTTT. Translated, it gives CASSPPGVAGNTIYF.

The CDR3: CAWSDRIGGAYQETQYF. The CDR3 region has the DNA TGTGCCTGGAGTGACAGGATAGGGGGGGCGTACCAAGAGACCCAGTACTTC. V is TRBV30 and J is TRBJ2-5, with TRBD2 as a possible D gene (7 bases). CDR3 length: 17 residues. Germline CDR1 and CDR2: GTSNPN and SVGIG (reference sequence). V dropped 1 base and J dropped 0 bases, with 18 bases sitting between them.

In regard to this clonotype: Possible read error: a much larger clone is one base away. The CDR3 spells CASSLGQHNEQFF. In DNA, the CDR3 is TGTGCCAGCAGTTTGGGGCAGCACAATGAGCAGTTCTTC. The chain recombines TRBV27 with TRBJ2-1, with D tentatively TRBD1 (5 bases). Deletions cut 3 bases from V and 5 bases from J, with 8 bases between. CDR3 length: 13 amino acids. Germline V gene lookup returns CDR1 MNHEY and CDR2 SMNVEV (reference sequence).

This clonotype has just a few counts. The V gene is TRBV7-2, the J gene TRBJ2-5; TRBD1 or TRBD2 may be the D gene (5 bases each). CDR3 length equals 15 residues. CDR1 SGHTA and CDR2 FQGNSA come from the germline V gene. The V end lost 3 bases, the J end lost 5 bases, and 16 bases lay between the germline ends. The CDR3 loop reads CASSFPGTSRETQYF. CDR3 bases: TGTGCCAGCAGCTTCCCTGGGACCTCACGGGAGACCCAGTACTTC.

This clonotype was detected many times. The V gene is TRBV10-3, the J gene TRBJ2-1; TRBD2 matches at 11 bases. The CDR3 covers 14 residues. V was pared by 6 bases and J by 3 bases, with 1 base of the junction left unmatched. Germline lookup yields CDR1 ENHRY and CDR2 SYGVKD. CDR3 sequence: CAIRGLADYNEQFF. DNA of the CDR3: TGTGCCATCAGGGGACTAGCGGACTACAATGAGCAGTTCTTC.

To note about this clonotype: A clone one base away is much larger, so this may be a read error. As DNA, the CDR3 is TGCAGCGTTACTAAGACAGAGAACTACAATGAGCAGTTCTTC. Protein product: CSVTKTENYNEQFF. The V and J genes are TRBV29-1 and TRBJ2-1; TRBD1 is a possible D gene (5 bases). CDR3 length: 14 amino acids. Trimming removed 5 bases at V and 3 bases at J, with 14 bases between. The germline gives CDR1 SQVTM, CDR2 ANQGSEA.

This clonotype was found many times. The gene calls are TRBV4-3 and TRBJ2-7, with TRBD2 matching 7 bases. The germline V gene encodes CDR1 LGHNA and CDR2 YSLEER. CDR3 size: 15 residues. After removal of 0 bases from V and 2 bases from J, the junction contained 4 bases not matched to a gene. The CDR3 region is CASSQDPRGAYEQYF. The CDR3 bases are TGCGCCAGCAGCCAAGATCCCCGGGGGGCCTACGAGCAGTACTTC.

A few counts support this clonotype. This sequence joins TRBV20-1 and TRBJ2-3, with 8 bases identical to TRBD2. V gave up 6 bases and J gave up 1 base; unmatched junction bases: 12. This CDR3 contains 16 residues. Germline V gene lookup returns CDR1 DFQATT and CDR2 SNEGSKA (reference sequence). DNA of the CDR3: TGCAGTGCCCTCCCTGTTGCGGGAGGCCGCACAGATACGCAGTATTTT. Translated, it gives CSALPVAGGRTDTQYF.

The CDR3 is CAISATGVGFNTEAFF. As DNA, the CDR3 is TGTGCCATCAGTGCGACAGGGGTGGGTTTCAACACTGAAGCTTTCTTT. The V gene is TRBV10-3, the J gene TRBJ1-1; 8 nucleotides line up with TRBD1. Trimming cost V 4 bases and J 2 bases; bases outside gene matches: 9. Germline V CDR1 and CDR2: ENHRY, SYGVKD. CDR3 length: 16 residues.

The sample holds a few counts of this clonotype. V gene TRBV15 combines with J gene TRBJ1-6; 10 bases are shared with TRBD1. The CDR3 length is 15 residues. V was clipped by 1 base and J by 9 bases; unmatched bases: 3. Germline V gives CDR1 LNHNV, CDR2 YYDKDF (reference sequence). The CDR3 nucleotides read TGTGCCACCAGCAGAGTGACAGGGGGCGGTTCACCCCTCCACTTT. Its translation is CATSRVTGGGSPLHF.

This clonotype occurred a few times. The V and J genes are TRBV15 and TRBJ2-7; the D gene could be TRBD1 or TRBD2 (5 bases each). Trimming took off 1 base at V and 5 bases at J, with 12 bases between the two ends. Germline CDR1 is LNHNV and CDR2 is YYDKDF (reference sequence). The CDR3 totals 14 residues. The CDR3 region is CATSRGGVVDEQYF. CDR3 bases: TGTGCCACCAGCAGAGGAGGGGTTGTTGACGAGCAGTACTTC.

At least ten counts were recorded for this clonotype. The gene calls are TRBV29-1 and TRBJ2-1, with TRBD1 matching 12 bases. V dropped 5 bases and J dropped 12; count of bases not matched to a gene: 8. Germline V gene lookup returns CDR1 SQVTM and CDR2 ANQGSEA. This CDR3 contains 13 residues. CDR3 nucleotides: TGCAGCGTTCGGGACAGGGGGCTTTTTGGGCAGTTCTTC. Translating gives CSVRDRGLFGQFF.

CDR3 in DNA: TGTGCCAGCAGTTACCCCGGGACATTCGACTCCTACGAGCAGTACTTC. The encoded protein is CASSYPGTFDSYEQYF. V usage is TRBV6-2 or TRBV6-3 and J usage is TRBJ2-7; a weak D match, TRBD1 (6 bases). Germline loops: CDR1 MNHEY, CDR2 SVGEGT. V was pared by 2 bases and J by 0 bases, with 14 bases between. This CDR3 region has 16 residues.

This clonotype was detected a few times. This chain joins TRBV20-1 and TRBJ1-6; TRBD1 matches at 12 bases. This CDR3 has 16 amino acids. The ends lost 6 bases at V and 6 bases at J; junction bases unmatched: 9. CDR1 is DFQATT and CDR2 is SNEGSKA in the germline V gene (reference sequence). CDR3 sequence reads: CSAGTGGAISNSPLHF. CDR3 sequence (DNA): TGCAGTGCAGGGACAGGGGGCGCGATCTCTAATTCACCCCTCCACTTT.

This clonotype was observed at least ten times. This rearrangement joins TRBV11-3 to TRBJ2-1; possible D gene TRBD2, 5 bases. The CDR3 runs to 13 residues. The ends were cut back, 1 base at V and 6 bases at J, with 7 bases in the middle. The germline V gene has CDR1 SGHNT and CDR2 YENEEA. The CDR3 bases are TGTGCCAGCAGCTTAGGAGCGGTCAATGAGCAGTTCTTC. Translation gives CASSLGAVNEQFF.

The genes are TRBV7-9 and TRBJ2-3; 7 bases line up with TRBD2. CDR1 is SEHNR, CDR2 FQNEAQ, per germline (reference sequence). J lost 1 base, V lost 8 bases, and 15 bases had no gene match. The CDR3 spans 17 residues. CDR3 DNA sequence: TGTGCCAGCGGCCCGGTGGGGCTAGCGGCTGGCACAGATACGCAGTATTTT. This encodes CASGPVGLAAGTDTQYF.

In this sample, this clonotype turned up a few times. The J gene is TRBJ2-3, the V gene TRBV12-3 or TRBV12-4; 11 bases match TRBD2. The CDR3 covers 16 residues. J gave up 4 bases and V 4 bases, and 7 bases lay outside the gene matches. The CDR3 DNA reads TGTGCCAGCAGTTCCGGACTAGCGGGTCCTTCAGATACGCAGTATTTT. It codes for CASSSGLAGPSDTQYF.

The chain uses TRBV12-3 or TRBV12-4 and TRBJ1-2, with D unresolved. With 3 bases removed from V and 4 bases from J, the gap between germline ends came to 15 bases. The CDR3 loop spans 15 amino acids. The CDR3 sequence is CASSFRRPTAYGYTF. The CDR3 nucleotides read TGTGCCAGCAGTTTTAGGCGACCCACTGCCTATGGCTACACCTTC.

This clonotype was detected ten times or more. J is TRBJ1-2 and V is TRBV5-1, with D possibly matching TRBD1 (6 bases). V was clipped by 1 base and J by 7 bases, with 17 bases between them. Germline lookup yields CDR1 SGHRS and CDR2 YFSETQ. The CDR3 totals 15 residues. The CDR3: CASSLNHRVGRGYTF. CDR3 coding DNA: TGCGCCAGCAGCTTGAATCACAGGGTAGGACGTGGCTACACCTTC.

A few counts support this clonotype. The chain couples TRBV27 to TRBJ2-7; 9 bases are a match to TRBD2. This CDR3 region has 15 residues. Germline CDR1 and CDR2: MNHEY and SMNVEV (reference sequence). V lost 3 bases and J lost 2; bases outside the gene matches: 5. The CDR3 spells CASSFGLAGPYEQYF. The CDR3 bases are TGTGCCAGCAGTTTCGGGCTAGCGGGACCCTACGAGCAGTACTTC.

This clonotype was observed at least ten times. The V call is TRBV6-2 or TRBV6-3, the J call TRBJ2-1, with D perhaps matching TRBD2 (5 bases). V gave up 2 bases and J gave up 0 bases, with 8 bases separating them. Germline V gene sequence: CDR1 MNHEY, CDR2 SVGEGT. The CDR3 contains 15 residues. CDR3 nucleotides: TGTGCCAGCAGTTACGCGGGTGGCTCCTACAATGAGCAGTTCTTC. Translating it yields CASSYAGGSYNEQFF.

The chain recombines TRBV7-9 with TRBJ1-1; perhaps TRBD1 as D (5 bases). Trimming shortened V by 2 bases and J by 6 bases, and 16 bases separated the two germline ends. Germline V gene sequence: CDR1 SEHNR, CDR2 FQNEAQ (reference sequence). The CDR3 consists of 15 residues. CDR3 sequence reads: CASSLWGTKEAEAFF. CDR3 sequence (DNA): TGTGCCAGCAGCTTATGGGGCACCAAAGAAGCTGAAGCTTTCTTT.

This clonotype appeared many times. V and J are TRBV3-1 and TRBJ1-6, with 9 bases identical to TRBD1. J was trimmed by 9 bases and V by 4 bases; bases with no gene match: 10. In germline, CDR1 is LGHDT, CDR2 YNNKEL (reference sequence). This CDR3 is 16 amino acids long. The CDR3 DNA reads TGTGCCAGCAGCCTCGGGACAGGGTCCTCTGGTTCACCCCTCCACTTT. Protein sequence: CASSLGTGSSGSPLHF.

This clonotype was observed a few times. The V and J genes are TRBV10-3 and TRBJ2-5; D gene uncertain. Trimming cost V 4 bases and J 3 bases, with 6 bases left between them. The germline CDR1 and CDR2 sequences are ENHRY and SYGVKD. This CDR3 is 12 amino acids long. Here the CDR3 reads CAISVDEETQYF. The CDR3 DNA reads TGTGCCATCAGTGTGGATGAAGAGACCCAGTACTTC.